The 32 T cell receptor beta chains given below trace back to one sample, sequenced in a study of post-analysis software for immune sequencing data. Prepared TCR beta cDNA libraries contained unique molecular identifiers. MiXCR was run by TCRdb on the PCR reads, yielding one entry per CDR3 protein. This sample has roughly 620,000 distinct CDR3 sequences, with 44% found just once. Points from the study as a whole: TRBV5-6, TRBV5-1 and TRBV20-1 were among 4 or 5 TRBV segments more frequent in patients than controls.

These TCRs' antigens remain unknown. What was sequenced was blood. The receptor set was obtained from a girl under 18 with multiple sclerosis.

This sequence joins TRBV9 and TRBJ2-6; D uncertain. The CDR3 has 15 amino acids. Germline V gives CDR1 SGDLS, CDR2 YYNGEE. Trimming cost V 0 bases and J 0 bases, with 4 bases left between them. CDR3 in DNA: TGTGCCAGCAGCGTAGCCTTCTCTGGGGCCAACGTCCTGACTTTC. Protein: CASSVAFSGANVLTF.

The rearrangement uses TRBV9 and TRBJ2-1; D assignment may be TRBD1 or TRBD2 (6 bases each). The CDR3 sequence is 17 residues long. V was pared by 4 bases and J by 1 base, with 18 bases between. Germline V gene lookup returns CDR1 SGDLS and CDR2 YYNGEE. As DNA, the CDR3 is TGTGCCAGCAGCCCGCGGGTAGGGGGGACTTCCTACAATGAGCAGTTCTTC. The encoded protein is CASSPRVGGTSYNEQFF.

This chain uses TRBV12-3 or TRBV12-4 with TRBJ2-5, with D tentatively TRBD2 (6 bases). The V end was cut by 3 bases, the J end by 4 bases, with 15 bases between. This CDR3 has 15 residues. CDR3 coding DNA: TGTGCCAGCAGTTTGGCGGGGAGCGGAGCAGAGACCCAGTACTTC. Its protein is CASSLAGSGAETQYF.

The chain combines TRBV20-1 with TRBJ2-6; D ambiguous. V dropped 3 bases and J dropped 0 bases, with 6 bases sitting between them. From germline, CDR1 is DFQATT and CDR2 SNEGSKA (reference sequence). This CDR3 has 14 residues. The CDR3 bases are TGCAGTGCTAGGATCCCCTCTGGGGCCAACGTCCTGACTTTC. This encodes CSARIPSGANVLTF.

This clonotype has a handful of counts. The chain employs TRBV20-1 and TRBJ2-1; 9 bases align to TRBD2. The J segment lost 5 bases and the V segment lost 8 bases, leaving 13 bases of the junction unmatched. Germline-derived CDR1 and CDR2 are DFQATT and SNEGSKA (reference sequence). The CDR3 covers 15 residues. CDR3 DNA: TGCAGTTCTTCTAGCGGGAACCGCCGCGACAATGAGCAGTTCTTC. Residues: CSSSSGNRRDNEQFF.

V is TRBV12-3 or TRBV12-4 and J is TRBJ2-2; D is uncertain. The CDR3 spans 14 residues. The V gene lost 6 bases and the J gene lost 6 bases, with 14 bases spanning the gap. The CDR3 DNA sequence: TGTGCCAGCAGCCTCACGGGTGGGGCCGGGGAGCTGTTTTTT. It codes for CASSLTGGAGELFF.

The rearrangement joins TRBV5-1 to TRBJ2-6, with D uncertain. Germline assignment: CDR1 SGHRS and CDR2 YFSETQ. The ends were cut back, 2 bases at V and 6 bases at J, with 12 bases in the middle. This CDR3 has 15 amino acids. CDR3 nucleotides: TGCGCCAGCAGCTTTGGTTGGGTTGAGGCCAACGTCCTGACTTTC. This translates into CASSFGWVEANVLTF.

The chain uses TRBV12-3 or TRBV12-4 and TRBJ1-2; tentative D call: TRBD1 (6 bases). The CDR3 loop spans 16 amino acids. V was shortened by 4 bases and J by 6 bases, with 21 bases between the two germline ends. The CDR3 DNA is TGTGCCAGCAGTTCACGACCCGCAGGGGATTCTCATGGCTACACCTTC. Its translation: CASSSRPAGDSHGYTF.

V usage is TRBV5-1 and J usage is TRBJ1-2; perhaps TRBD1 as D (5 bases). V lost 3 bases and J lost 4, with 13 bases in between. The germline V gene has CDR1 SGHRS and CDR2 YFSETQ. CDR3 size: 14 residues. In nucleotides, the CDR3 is TGCGCCAGCAGCTCCGCGGGACTGAGCTATGGCTACACCTTC. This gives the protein CASSSAGLSYGYTF.

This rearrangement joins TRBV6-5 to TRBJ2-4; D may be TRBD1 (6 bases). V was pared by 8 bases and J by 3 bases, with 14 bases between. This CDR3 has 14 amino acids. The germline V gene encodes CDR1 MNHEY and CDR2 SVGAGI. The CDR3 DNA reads TGTGCCAGCGCAGACAGGAGCGACAAAAACATTCAGTACTTC. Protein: CASADRSDKNIQYF.

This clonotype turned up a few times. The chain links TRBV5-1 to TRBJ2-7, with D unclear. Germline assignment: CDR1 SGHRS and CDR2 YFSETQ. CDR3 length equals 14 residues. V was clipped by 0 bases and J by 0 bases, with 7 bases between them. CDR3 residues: CASSLAQHSYEQYF. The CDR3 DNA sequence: TGCGCCAGCAGCTTGGCACAGCACTCCTACGAGCAGTACTTC.

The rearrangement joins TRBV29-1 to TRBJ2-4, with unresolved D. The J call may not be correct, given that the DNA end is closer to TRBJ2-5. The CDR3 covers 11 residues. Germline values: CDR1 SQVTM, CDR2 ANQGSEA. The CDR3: CSVDRSLTQYF. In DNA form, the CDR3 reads TGCAGCGTTGACCGGAGTTTGACCCAGTACTTC.

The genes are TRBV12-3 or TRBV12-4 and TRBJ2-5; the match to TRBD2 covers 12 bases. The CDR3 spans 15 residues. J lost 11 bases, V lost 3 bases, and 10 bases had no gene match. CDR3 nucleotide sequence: TGTGCCAGCAGTTTCTCCCTAGCGGGAGGGAATGAGCAGTACTTC. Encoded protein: CASSFSLAGGNEQYF.

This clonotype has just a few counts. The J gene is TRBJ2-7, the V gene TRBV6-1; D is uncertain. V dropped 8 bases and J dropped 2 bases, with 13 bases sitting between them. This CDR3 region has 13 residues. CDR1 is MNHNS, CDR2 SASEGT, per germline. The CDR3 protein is CASYTLAPYEQYF. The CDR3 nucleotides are TGTGCCAGCTACACTCTTGCCCCCTACGAGCAGTACTTC.

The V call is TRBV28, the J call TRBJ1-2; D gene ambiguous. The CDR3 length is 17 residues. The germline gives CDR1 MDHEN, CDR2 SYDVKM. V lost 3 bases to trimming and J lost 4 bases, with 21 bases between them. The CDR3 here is CASSLYPPDDISYGYTF. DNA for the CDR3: TGTGCCAGCAGTTTGTACCCACCCGACGACATATCCTATGGCTACACCTTC.

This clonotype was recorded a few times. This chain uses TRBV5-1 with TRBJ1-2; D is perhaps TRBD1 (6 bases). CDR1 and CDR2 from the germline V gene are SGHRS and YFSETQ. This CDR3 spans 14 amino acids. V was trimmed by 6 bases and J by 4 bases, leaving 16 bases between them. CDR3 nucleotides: TGCGCCAGCACCCAGGAGGGGGGAGGCTATGGCTACACCTTC. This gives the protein CASTQEGGGYGYTF.

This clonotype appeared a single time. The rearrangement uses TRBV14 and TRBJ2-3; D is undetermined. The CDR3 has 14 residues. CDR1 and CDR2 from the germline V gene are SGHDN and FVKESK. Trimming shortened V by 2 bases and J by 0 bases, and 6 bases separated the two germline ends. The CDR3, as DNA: TGTGCCAGCAGCCAACCTTGGAGCACAGATACGCAGTATTTT. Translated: CASSQPWSTDTQYF.

CDR3 coding DNA: TGTGCCAGCAGCTCAACATTCGGACGCGCGCAGTTCTTC. Protein: CASSSTFGRAQFF. The V and J genes are TRBV11-2 and TRBJ2-1; no definite D call. The CDR3 runs 13 residues. Trimming shortened V by 4 bases and J by 12 bases, and 16 bases separated the two germline ends. The germline V gene has CDR1 SGHAT and CDR2 FQNNGV.

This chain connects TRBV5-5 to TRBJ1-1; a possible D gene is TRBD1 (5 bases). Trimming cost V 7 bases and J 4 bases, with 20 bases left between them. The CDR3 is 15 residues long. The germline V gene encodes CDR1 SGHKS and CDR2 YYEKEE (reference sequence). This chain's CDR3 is CASSRGRAESTEAFF. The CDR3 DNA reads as TGTGCCAGCTCCCGAGGCAGGGCCGAAAGCACTGAAGCTTTCTTT.

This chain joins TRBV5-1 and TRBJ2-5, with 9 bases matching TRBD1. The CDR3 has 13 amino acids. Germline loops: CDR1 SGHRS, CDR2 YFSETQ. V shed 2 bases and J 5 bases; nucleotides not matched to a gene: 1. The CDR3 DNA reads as TGCGCCAGCAGCTTTGGACAGGGGGAGACCCAGTACTTC. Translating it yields CASSFGQGETQYF.

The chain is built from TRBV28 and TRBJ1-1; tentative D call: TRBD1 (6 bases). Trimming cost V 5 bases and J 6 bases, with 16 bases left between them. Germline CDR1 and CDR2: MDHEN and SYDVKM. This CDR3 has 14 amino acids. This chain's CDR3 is CASSNSGATPEAFF. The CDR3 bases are TGTGCCAGCAGTAATTCAGGGGCAACTCCTGAAGCTTTCTTT. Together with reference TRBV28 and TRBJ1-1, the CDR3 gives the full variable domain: DVKVTQSSRYLVKRTGEKVFLECVQDMDHENMFWYRQDPGLGLRLIYFSYDVKMKEKGDIPEGYSVSREKKERFSLILESASTNQTSMYLCASSNSGATPEAFFGQGTRLTVV.

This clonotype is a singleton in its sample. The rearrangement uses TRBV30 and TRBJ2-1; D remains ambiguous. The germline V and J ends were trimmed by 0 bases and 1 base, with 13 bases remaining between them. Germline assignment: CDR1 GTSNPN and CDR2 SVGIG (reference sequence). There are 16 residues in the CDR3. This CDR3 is CAWSVGDSLSYNEQFF. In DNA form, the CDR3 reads TGTGCCTGGAGTGTTGGGGATTCCCTTTCCTACAATGAGCAGTTCTTC.

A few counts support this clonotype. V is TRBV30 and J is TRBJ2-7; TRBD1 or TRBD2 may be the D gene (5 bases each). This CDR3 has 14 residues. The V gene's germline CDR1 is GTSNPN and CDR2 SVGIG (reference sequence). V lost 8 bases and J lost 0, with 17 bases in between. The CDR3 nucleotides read TGTGCCCTATCGGACCGGGACCACTCCTACGAGCAGTACTTC. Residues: CALSDRDHSYEQYF. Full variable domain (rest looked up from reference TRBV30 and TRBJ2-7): SQTIHQWPATLVQPVGSPLSLECTVEGTSNPNLYWYRQAAGRGLQLLFYSVGIGQISSEVPQNLSASRPQDRQFILSSKKLLLSDSGFYLCALSDRDHSYEQYFGPGTRLTVT.

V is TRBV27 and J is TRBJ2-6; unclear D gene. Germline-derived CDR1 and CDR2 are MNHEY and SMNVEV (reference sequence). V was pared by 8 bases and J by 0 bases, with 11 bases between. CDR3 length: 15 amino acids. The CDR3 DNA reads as TGTGCCAGCCGGCCAGTCGGCTCTGGGGCCAACGTCCTGACTTTC. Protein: CASRPVGSGANVLTF.

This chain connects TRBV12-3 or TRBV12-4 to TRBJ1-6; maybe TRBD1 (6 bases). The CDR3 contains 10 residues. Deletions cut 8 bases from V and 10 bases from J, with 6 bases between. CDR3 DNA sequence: TGTGCCAGCGGGGGCTCACCCCTCCACTTT. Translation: CASGGSPLHF.

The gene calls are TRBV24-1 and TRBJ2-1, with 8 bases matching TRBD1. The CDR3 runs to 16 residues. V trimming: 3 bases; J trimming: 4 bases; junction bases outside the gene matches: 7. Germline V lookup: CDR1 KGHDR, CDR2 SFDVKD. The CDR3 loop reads CATSDEKGDRYNEQFF. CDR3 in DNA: TGTGCCACCAGTGATGAAAAGGGGGACAGGTACAATGAGCAGTTCTTC.

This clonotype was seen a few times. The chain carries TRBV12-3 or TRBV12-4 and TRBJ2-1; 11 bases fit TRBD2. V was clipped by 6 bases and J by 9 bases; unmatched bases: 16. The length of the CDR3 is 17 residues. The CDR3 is CASSPGWSSGGGSEQFF. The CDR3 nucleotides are TGTGCCAGCAGCCCGGGGTGGAGTAGCGGGGGGGGGAGTGAGCAGTTCTTC.

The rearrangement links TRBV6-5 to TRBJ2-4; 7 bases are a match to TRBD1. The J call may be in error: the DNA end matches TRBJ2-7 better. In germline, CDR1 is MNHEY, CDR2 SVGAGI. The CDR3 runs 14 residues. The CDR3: CASSKGTVIYEQYF. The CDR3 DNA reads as TGTGCCAGCAGTAAGGGGACAGTTATTTACGAGCAGTACTTC.

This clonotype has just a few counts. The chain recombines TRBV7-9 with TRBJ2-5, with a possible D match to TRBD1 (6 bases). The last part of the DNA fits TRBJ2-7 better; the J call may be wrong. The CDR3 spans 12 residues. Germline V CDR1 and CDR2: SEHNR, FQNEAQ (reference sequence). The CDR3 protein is CASSLEGVEQYF. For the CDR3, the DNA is TGTGCCAGCAGCTTAGAGGGGGTCGAGCAGTACTTC.

The CDR3 coding sequence is TGTGCCATCAGTGGGGTGGGACAGGGAGCCTACGAGCAGTACTTC. As protein: CAISGVGQGAYEQYF. The chain employs TRBV10-3 and TRBJ2-7; 9 bases align to TRBD1. V was clipped by 4 bases and J by 2 bases; unmatched bases: 6. The CDR3 has 15 residues. Germline V gene sequence: CDR1 ENHRY, CDR2 SYGVKD.

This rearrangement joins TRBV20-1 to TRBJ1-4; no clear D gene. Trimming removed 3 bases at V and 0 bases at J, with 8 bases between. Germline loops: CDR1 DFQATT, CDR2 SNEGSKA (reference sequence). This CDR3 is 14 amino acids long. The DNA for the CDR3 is TGCAGTGCTAGTGGCGATTCAACTAATGAAAAACTGTTTTTT. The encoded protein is CSASGDSTNEKLFF.

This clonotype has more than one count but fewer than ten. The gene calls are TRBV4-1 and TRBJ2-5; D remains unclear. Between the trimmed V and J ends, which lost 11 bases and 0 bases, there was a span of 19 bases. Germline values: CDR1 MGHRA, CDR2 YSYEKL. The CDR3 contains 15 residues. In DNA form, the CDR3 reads TGCGCCTCGGCGTGGGAAGGGTCGTACCAAGAGACCCAGTACTTC. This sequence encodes CASAWEGSYQETQYF.